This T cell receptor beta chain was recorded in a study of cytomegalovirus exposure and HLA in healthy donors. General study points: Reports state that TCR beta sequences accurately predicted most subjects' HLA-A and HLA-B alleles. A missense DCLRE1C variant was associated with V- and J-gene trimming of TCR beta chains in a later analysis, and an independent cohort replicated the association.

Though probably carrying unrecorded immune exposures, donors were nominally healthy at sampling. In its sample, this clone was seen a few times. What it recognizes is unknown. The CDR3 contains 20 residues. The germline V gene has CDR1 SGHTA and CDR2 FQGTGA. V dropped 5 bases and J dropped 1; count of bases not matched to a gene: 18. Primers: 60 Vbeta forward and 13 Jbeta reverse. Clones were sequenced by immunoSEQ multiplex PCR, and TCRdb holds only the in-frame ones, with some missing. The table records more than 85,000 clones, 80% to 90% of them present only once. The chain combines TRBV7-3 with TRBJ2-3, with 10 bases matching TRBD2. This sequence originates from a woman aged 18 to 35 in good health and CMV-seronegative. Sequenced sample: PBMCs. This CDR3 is CASSPNGFFERGGRTDTQYF. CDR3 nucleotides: TGTGCCAGCAGCCCCAACGGGTTTTTCGAGCGGGGGGGCCGCACAGATACGCAGTATTTT.